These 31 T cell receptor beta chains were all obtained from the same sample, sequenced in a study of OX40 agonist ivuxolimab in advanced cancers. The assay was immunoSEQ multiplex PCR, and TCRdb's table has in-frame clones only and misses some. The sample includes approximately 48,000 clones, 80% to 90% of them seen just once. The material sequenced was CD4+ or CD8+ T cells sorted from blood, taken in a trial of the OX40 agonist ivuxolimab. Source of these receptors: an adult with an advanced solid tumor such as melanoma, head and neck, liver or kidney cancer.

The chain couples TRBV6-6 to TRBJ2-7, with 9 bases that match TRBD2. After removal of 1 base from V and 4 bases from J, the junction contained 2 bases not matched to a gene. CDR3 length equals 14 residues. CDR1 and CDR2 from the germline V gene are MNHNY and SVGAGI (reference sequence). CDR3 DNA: TGTGCCAGCAGTTACTTAGCGGGAGTTTACGAGCAGTACTTC. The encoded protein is CASSYLAGVYEQYF.

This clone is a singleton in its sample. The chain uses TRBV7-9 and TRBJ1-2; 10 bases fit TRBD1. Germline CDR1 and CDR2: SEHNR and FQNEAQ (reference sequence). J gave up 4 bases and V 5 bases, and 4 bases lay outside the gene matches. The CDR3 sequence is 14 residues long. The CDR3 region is CASSRQGAGYGYTF. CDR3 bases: TGTGCCAGCAGCCGACAGGGGGCGGGCTATGGCTACACCTTC.

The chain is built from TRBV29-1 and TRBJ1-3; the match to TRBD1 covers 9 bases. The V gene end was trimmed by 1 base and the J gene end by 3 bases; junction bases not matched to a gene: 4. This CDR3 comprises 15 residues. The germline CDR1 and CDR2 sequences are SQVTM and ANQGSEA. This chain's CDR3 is CSVEGQGEGGNTIYF. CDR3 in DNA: TGCAGCGTTGAAGGACAGGGGGAGGGTGGAAACACCATATATTTT.

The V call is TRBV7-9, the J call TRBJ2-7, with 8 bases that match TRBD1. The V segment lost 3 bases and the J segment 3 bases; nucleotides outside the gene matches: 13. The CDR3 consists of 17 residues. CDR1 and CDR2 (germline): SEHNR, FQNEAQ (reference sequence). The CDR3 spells CASSFVPTGAPRYEQYF. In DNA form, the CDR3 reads TGTGCCAGCAGCTTCGTTCCGACAGGGGCCCCTCGCTACGAGCAGTACTTC.

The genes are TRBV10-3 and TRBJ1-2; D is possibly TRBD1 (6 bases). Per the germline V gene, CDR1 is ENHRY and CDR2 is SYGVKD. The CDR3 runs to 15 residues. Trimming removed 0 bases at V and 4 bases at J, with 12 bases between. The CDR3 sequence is CAISESRAQGYGYTF. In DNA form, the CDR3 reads TGTGCCATCAGTGAGTCGAGGGCACAGGGCTATGGCTACACCTTC.

CDR3 in amino acids: CASSGEGTNYGYTF. For the CDR3, the DNA is TGTGCCAGCAGTGGGGAGGGTACTAACTATGGCTACACCTTC. This chain uses TRBV6-5 with TRBJ1-2; no clear D. The V end was cut by 5 bases, the J end by 0 bases, with 10 bases between. The germline gives CDR1 MNHEY, CDR2 SVGAGI. The CDR3 length is 14 residues.

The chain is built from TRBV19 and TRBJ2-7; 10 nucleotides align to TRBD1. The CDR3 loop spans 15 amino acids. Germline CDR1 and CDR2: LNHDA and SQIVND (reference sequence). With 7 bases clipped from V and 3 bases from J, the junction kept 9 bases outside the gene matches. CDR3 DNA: TGTGCCAGTACCCCCGGACAGGGGGGAATCTACGAGCAGTACTTC. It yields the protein CASTPGQGGIYEQYF.

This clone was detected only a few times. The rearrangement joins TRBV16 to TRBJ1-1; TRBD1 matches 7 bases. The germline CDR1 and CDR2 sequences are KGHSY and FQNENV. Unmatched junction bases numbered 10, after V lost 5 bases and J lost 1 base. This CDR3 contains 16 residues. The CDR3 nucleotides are TGTGCCAGCAGCTTTGTCCAGGGGGGGACGAACACTGAAGCTTTCTTT. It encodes CASSFVQGGTNTEAFF. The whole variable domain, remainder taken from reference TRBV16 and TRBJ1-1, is GEEVAQTPKHLVRGEGQKAKLYCAPIKGHSYVFWYQQVLKNEFKFLISFQNENVFDETGMPKERFSAKCLPNSPCSLEIQATKLEDSAVYFCASSFVQGGTNTEAFFGQGTRLTVV.

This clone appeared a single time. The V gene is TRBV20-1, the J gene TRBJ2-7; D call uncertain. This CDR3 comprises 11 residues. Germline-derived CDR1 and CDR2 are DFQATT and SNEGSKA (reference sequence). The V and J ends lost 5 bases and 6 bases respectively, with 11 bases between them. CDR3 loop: CSADTPGEQYF. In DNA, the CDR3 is TGCAGTGCTGATACCCCGGGCGAGCAGTACTTC.

This CDR3 reads CASSLGMTGGRRETQYF. As DNA, the CDR3 is TGTGCCAGCAGCTTAGGTATGACGGGAGGGCGGAGAGAGACCCAGTACTTC. This rearrangement joins TRBV13 to TRBJ2-5, with 8 bases lining up with TRBD2. After removal of 0 bases from V and 4 bases from J, the junction contained 10 bases not matched to a gene. The CDR3 spans 17 residues. Germline lookup yields CDR1 PRHDT and CDR2 FYEKMQ (reference sequence).

The CDR3 region has the DNA TGTGCCAGCAGTTTAAGCTGGGGGAACACTGAAGCTTTCTTT. It is translated as CASSLSWGNTEAFF. The J gene is TRBJ1-1, the V gene TRBV27, with no clear D. The CDR3 has 14 residues. With 2 bases removed from V and 1 base from J, the gap between germline ends came to 8 bases. Germline-derived CDR1 and CDR2 are MNHEY and SMNVEV (reference sequence).

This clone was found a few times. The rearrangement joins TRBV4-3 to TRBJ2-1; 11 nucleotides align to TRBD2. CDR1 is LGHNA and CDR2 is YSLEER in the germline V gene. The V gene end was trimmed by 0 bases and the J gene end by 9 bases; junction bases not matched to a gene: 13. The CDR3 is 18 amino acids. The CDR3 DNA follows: TGCGCCAGCAGCCAAGATTTCCCCACTAGCGGGAGACGGGGTGAGCAGTTCTTC. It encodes CASSQDFPTSGRRGEQFF.

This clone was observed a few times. CDR3 region: CASSSTVQETQYF. CDR3 nucleotide sequence: TGTGCCAGCAGCTCGACAGTCCAAGAGACCCAGTACTTC. This chain connects TRBV7-9 to TRBJ2-5; TRBD1 is a possible D gene (5 bases). V lost 4 bases and J lost 1, with 7 bases in between. The germline V gene encodes CDR1 SEHNR and CDR2 FQNEAQ (reference sequence). CDR3 length: 13 amino acids.

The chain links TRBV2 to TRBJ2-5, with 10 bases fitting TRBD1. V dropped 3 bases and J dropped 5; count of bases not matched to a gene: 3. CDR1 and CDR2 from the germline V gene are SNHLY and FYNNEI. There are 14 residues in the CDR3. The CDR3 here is CASSDWTGGETQYF. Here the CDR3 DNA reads TGTGCCAGCAGTGATTGGACAGGGGGGGAGACCCAGTACTTC.

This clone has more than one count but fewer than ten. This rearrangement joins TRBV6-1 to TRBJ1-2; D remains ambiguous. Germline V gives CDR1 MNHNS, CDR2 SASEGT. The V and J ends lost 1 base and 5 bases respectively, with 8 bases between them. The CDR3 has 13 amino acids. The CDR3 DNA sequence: TGTGCCAGCAGTGAAGGGGAGTGGTATGGCTACACCTTC. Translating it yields CASSEGEWYGYTF.

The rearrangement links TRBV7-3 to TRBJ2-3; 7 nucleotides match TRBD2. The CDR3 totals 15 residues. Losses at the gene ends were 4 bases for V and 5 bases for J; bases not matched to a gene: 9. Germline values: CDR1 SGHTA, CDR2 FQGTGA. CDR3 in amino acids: CASSSTGGTRDTQYF. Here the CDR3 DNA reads TGTGCCAGCAGCTCAACGGGGGGAACAAGAGATACGCAGTATTTT.

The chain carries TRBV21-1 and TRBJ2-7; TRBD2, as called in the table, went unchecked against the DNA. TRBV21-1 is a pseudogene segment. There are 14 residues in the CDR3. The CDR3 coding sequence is TGTGCCAGCAGCCTGAGGCGGCACCGCTCCGAGCAGTACTTC. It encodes CASSLRRHRSEQYF.

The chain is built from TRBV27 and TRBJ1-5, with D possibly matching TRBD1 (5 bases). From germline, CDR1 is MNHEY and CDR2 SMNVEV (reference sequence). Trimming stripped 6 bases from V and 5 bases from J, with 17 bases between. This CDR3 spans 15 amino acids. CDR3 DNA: TGTGCCAGCAGACCTTACGGGGGTTGGGATCAGCCCCAGCATTTT. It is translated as CASRPYGGWDQPQHF.

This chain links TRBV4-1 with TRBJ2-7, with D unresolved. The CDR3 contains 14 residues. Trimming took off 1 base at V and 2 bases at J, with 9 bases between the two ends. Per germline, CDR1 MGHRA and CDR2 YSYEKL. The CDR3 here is CASSQARGAYEQYF. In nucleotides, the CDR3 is TGCGCCAGCAGCCAAGCCAGAGGCGCCTACGAGCAGTACTTC.

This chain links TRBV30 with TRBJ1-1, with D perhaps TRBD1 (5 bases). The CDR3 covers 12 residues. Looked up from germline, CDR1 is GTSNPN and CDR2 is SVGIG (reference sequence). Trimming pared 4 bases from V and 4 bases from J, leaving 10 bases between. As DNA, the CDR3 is TGTGCCTGGAATTTCGGGGGCACTGAAGCTTTCTTT. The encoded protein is CAWNFGGTEAFF.

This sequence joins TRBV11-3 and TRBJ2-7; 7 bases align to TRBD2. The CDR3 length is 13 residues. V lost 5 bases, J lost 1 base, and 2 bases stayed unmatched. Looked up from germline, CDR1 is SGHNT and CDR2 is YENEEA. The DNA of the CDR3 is TGTGCCAGCAGCGATAGCGGGTCCTACGAGCAGTACTTC. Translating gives CASSDSGSYEQYF. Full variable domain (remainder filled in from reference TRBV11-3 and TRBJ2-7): EAGVVQSPRYKIIEKKQPVAFWCNPISGHNTLYWYLQNLGQGPELLIRYENEEAVDDSQLPKDRFSAERLKGVDSTLKIQPAELGDSAVYLCASSDSGSYEQYFGPGTRLTVT.

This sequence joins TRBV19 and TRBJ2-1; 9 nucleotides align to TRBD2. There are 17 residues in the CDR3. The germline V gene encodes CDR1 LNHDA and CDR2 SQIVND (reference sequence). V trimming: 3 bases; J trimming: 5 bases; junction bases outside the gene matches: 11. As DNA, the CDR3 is TGTGCCAGTAGTATGGGGTTAGAGCGGGGGGCAAACAATGAGCAGTTCTTC. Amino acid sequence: CASSMGLERGANNEQFF. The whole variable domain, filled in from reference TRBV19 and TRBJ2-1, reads DGGITQSPKYLFRKEGQNVTLSCEQNLNHDAMYWYRQDPGQGLRLIYYSQIVNDFQKGDIAEGYSVSREKKESFPLTVTSAQKNPTAFYLCASSMGLERGANNEQFFGPGTRLTVL.

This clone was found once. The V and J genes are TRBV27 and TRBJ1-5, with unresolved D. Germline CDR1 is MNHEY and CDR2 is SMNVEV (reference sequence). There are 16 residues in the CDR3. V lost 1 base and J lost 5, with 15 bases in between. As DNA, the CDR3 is TGTGCCAGCAGTTTATACGGATGGAGGGTTGATCAGCCCCAGCATTTT. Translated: CASSLYGWRVDQPQHF.

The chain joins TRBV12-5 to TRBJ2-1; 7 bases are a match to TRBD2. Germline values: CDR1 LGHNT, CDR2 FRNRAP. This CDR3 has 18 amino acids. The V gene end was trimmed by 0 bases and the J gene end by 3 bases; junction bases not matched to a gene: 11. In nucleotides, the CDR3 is TGTGCTAGTGGTTTGGTTCGACTGCGGGAGTCTCGCTACAATGAGCAGTTCTTC. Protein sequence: CASGLVRLRESRYNEQFF.

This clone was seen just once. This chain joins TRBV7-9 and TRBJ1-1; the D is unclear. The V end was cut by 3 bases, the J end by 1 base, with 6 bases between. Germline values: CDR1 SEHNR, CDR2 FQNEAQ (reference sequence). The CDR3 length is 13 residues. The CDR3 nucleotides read TGTGCCAGCAGCTTTGTCAAGAACACTGAAGCTTTCTTT. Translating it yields CASSFVKNTEAFF.

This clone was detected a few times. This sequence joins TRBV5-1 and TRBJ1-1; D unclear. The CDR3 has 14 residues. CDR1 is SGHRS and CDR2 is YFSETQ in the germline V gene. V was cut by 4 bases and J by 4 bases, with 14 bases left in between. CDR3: CASSPGLDSTEAFF. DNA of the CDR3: TGCGCCAGCAGCCCTGGCCTAGATAGCACTGAAGCTTTCTTT.

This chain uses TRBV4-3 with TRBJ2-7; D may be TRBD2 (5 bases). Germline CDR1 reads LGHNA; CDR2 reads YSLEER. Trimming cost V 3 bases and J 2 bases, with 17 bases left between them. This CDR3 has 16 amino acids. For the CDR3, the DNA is TGCGCCAGCAGCCATGGAGCGGCCCTTGGGACCTACGAGCAGTACTTC. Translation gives CASSHGAALGTYEQYF.

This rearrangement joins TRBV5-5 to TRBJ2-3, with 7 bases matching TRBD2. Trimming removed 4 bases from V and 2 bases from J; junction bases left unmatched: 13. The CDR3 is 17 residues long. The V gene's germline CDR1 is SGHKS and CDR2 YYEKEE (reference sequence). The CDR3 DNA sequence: TGTGCCAGCAGCATCCTAGGGAGGGGACTACACACAGATACGCAGTATTTT. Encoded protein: CASSILGRGLHTDTQYF.

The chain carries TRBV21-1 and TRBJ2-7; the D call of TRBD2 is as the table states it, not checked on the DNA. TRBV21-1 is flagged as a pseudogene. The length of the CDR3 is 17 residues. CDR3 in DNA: TGTGCCAGCAGCTACAAATTTGTGGGGAGGTTGTCCTACGAGCAGTACTTC. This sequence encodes CASSYKFVGRLSYEQYF.

CDR3 protein: CASSTEEATNEKLFF. The CDR3 bases are TGTGCCAGCAGTACGGAGGAAGCAACTAATGAAAAACTGTTTTTT. V and J are TRBV6-6 and TRBJ1-4; D is uncertain. This CDR3 has 15 residues. Germline assignment: CDR1 MNHNY and CDR2 SVGAGI (reference sequence). The germline V and J ends were trimmed by 5 bases and 0 bases, with 10 bases remaining between them.

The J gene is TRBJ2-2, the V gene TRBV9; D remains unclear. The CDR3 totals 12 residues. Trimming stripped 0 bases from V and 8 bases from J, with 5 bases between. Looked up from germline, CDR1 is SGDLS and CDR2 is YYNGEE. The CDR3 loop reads CASSVGTGELFF. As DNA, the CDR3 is TGTGCCAGCAGCGTAGGTACGGGGGAGCTGTTTTTT.